This TCR beta chain was sequenced during a study of cytomegalovirus exposure and HLA in healthy donors. Trimming took off 2 bases at V and 4 bases at J, with 10 bases between the two ends. Germline lookup yields CDR1 SGHNT and CDR2 YYREEE (reference sequence). The CDR3 extends over 13 amino acids. Findings of the study overall: According to an earlier analysis, most TCR beta V segments yielded productive rearrangements about 90% or about 30% of the time. Available immune exposure information was restricted to CMV serostatus only.

PCR used 60 Vbeta primers and 13 Jbeta primers. Data came from immunoSEQ multiplex PCR; TCRdb stores just in-frame clones and leaves some out. The data contain approximately 140,000 clones, around three quarters of them seen just once; the ten biggest clones take up around 2.7%. This clone showed up just a few times. What it binds is not known. Sequencing was done on a sample of PBMCs. The TCR was taken from a woman aged 60 to 75 in good health and CMV-seropositive. The J gene is TRBJ2-7, the V gene TRBV5-4; weak D call: TRBD1 (5 bases). The CDR3 nucleotides read TGTGCCAGCAGCTTTGACAGAAAGTACGAGCAGTACTTC. Encoded protein: CASSFDRKYEQYF.